This T cell receptor (beta chain) was identified during a study of blood T cell repertoires in COVID-19. Study details: Spain, Italy and the United States supplied samples that represented acute and convalescent COVID-19. Nucleic acid was either cDNA or gDNA, and it came from T cells, B-cell-depleted T cells, or PBMCs.

Per the original methods: Reference gene primer amplification gave estimated nucleated cell counts. Some clones are missing from TCRdb's copy, which holds only in-frame ones; the method was immunoSEQ multiplex PCR. That table supplies the V and J calls and clone size; D and trimming were determined from the DNA. The sample carries some 180,000 clones, around 76% recorded once. The source material was peripheral blood. This TCR came from a woman between 45 and 60 years old with active or convalescent COVID-19.

CDR3 sequence: CASRAGTDNSPLHF. For the CDR3, the DNA is TGTGCCAGCAGGGCAGGGACAGATAATTCACCCCTCCACTTT. The rearrangement links TRBV7-8 to TRBJ1-6, with 7 bases fitting TRBD1. J lost 5 bases, V lost 6 bases, and 4 bases had no gene match. The V gene's germline CDR1 is SGHVS and CDR2 FQNEAQ. The CDR3 length is 14 residues.